This record concerns one TCR beta chain sequence. Antigen unknown. The source of the sample is a study of cytomegalovirus exposure and HLA in healthy donors. Study in general: Genetic ancestry analysis placed approximately 79% of the 300 to 500 donors that were genotyped in the Caucasian-associated cluster. Notes on the study in general: An analysis done earlier found most TCR beta V segments productive about 87% or about 30% of the time. TCR beta chain V- and J-gene trimming was linked, in a later analysis, to a missense variant in DCLRE1C.

Vbeta (60) and Jbeta (13) primers were used in the PCR. The assay was immunoSEQ multiplex PCR, and TCRdb's table has in-frame clones only and misses some. The repertoire holds 130,000 or so clones, with more than 70% as singletons. CDR1 and CDR2 (germline): MNHEY, SMNVEV (reference sequence). This CDR3 region has 14 residues. V was pared by 2 bases and J by 6 bases, with 4 bases of the junction left unmatched. The TCR sequence derives from a male donor in good health and CMV-seronegative. The sample was PBMCs. The rearrangement joins TRBV27 to TRBJ1-5; 7 bases align to TRBD1. CDR3 nucleotide sequence: TGTGCCAGCAGTTTAAGGGACAGAAGTCAGCCCCAGCATTTT. Its translation is CASSLRDRSQPQHF.